The TCR beta chain under discussion was sequenced for a study of blood T cell repertoires in COVID-19. Study at large: Sites in the United States, Italy and Spain provided acute and convalescent COVID-19 samples. T cells, B-cell-depleted T cells, or PBMCs supplied cDNA or gDNA.

As processed by the authors: Amplification of reference gene primers provided the estimated nucleated cell counts. The method was immunoSEQ multiplex PCR; TCRdb's version includes in-frame clones alone and lacks a portion of them. The V and J calls and the clone size are those of that table, but D and trimming were determined from the DNA. Among about 100,000 clones listed, 88% were seen once. This CDR3 comprises 17 residues. Per germline, CDR1 SGHAT and CDR2 FQNNGV. Losses at the gene ends were 4 bases for V and 4 bases for J; bases not matched to a gene: 6. This clone showed up many times. The sequence was obtained from a woman aged 60 to 75 with acute or convalescent COVID-19. The chain is built from TRBV11-2 and TRBJ2-2; 13 positions agree with TRBD2. Sequenced material: peripheral blood. The CDR3 loop is CASSSGLAGVGTGELFF. CDR3 sequence (DNA): TGTGCCAGCAGCTCCGGACTAGCGGGAGTTGGCACCGGGGAGCTGTTTTTT.